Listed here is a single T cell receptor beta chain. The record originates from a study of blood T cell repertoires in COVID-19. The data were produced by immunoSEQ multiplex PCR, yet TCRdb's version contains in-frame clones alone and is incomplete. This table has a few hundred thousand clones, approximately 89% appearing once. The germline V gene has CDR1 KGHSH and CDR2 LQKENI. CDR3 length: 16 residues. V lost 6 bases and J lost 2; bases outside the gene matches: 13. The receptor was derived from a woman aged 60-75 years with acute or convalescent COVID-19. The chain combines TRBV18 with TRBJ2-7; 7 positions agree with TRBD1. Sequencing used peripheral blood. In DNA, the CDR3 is TGTGCCAGCTCCGCCTTGCCCAGGGGGAGTCCCTACGAGCAGTACTTC. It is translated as CASSALPRGSPYEQYF.